This note documents a single TCR beta chain sequence. This clone was seen only once. Its cognate antigen has yet to be identified. One base away there is no much larger clone; base qualities are not given. TCRbeta CDR3 regions were amplified from genomic DNA using the immunoSEQ Assay, a bias-controlled multiplex PCR. As for the original processing: The number of nucleated cells in each sample was estimated from the amplification of reference gene primers within the assay. To quantify the absolute abundance of each unique TCRbeta CDR3 rearrangement, sequence reads were collapsed and filtered. For each sample, productive Simpson clonality was calculated by taking the square root of Simpson's diversity index across productive rearrangements. TCRdb retrieved this table from immuneACCESS and kept in-frame rearrangements only. Not all clones are present; in checked studies, unresolved V genes account for under half, and no reason is known for the remainder. The D gene and trimming were derived from the DNA, and the V and J assignments and clone size from that table. Within this sample are under 250,000 clones, with nearly 95% of them counted one time only. The biggest ten clones account for roughly 0.8% of the sample.

One collaborating source in Seattle enrolled patients during active infection and followed them longitudinally through the course of disease. Whole blood was collected in K2EDTA tubes by collaborating institutions according to the institutions' own protocols. For TCRbeta analysis, collaborators shipped samples as frozen whole blood, isolated PBMCs, or DNA extracted from either of those sample types. The data originate from a study of blood T cell repertoires in COVID-19 (dated by TCRdb to 2018 to 2021). Study-wide context: Samples covering the acute and convalescent phases of COVID-19 were provided by collaborators in the United States, Italy and Spain. The prospective study material was composed of cDNA or gDNA derived from T cells, B-cell-depleted T cells, or PBMCs. The dataset comprised deeply sampled blood TCRbeta repertoires from subjects exposed to, actively infected with, or recovered from COVID-19. The repertoires were released in a freely available public database intended as a resource for research on the immune response to SARS-CoV-2. The samples were drawn from the first 160 participants of the ongoing ImmuneRACE study and from 1,200 or so subjects provided by 6 global collaborators. The sample metadata nearly always contained a de-identified subject ID, COVID-19 status, age in years and sex. Where available, HLA class I and class II types were obtained from metadata supplied by the sample provider rather than from assay-based typing. Broader findings and caveats from the paper: Clinical and demographic metadata were provided uncurated, with the amount varying by source and participant.

Deletion took 0 bases off V and 7 bases off J, with a span of 13 bases between the germline ends. From the cysteine up to the phenylalanine, the CDR3 has a length of 14 residues. Of all the DNA, just the CDR3 is kept, 42 bases in frame from base 1. Via the germline V gene, CDR1 is SGDLS and CDR2 YYNGEE. The receptor was derived from a man aged 25 to 45 with COVID-19, enrolled during active disease. This sequence uses TRBV9 and TRBJ2-5, and the D gene may be TRBD1, 5 bases matching. Sequencing was carried out using peripheral blood. The nucleotides are TGTGCCAGCAGCGTAGCTGCTGCCACAGGGACCCAGTACTTC. This encodes CASSVAAATGTQYF.